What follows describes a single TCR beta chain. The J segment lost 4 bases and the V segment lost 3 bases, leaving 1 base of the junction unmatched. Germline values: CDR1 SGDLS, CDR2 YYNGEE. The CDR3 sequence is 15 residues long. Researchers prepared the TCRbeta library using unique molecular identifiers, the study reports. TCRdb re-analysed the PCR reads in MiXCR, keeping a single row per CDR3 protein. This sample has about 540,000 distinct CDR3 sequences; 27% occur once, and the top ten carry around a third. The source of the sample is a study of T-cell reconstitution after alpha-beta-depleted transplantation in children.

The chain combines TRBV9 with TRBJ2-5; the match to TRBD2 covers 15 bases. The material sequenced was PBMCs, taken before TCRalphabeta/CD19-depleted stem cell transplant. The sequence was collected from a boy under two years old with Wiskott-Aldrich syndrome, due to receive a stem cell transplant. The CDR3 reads CASSGGLAGGETQYF. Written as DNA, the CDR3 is TGTGCCAGCAGCGGGGGACTAGCGGGAGGAGAGACCCAGTACTTC.